The rows below give T cell receptor beta chains drawn from one sample of a study of Ad26.COV2.S vaccination and SARS-CoV-2 variants. Sequencing used immunoSEQ multiplex PCR; TCRdb keeps in-frame clones, though not all of them. The sample carries hundreds of thousands of clones, around 89% recorded once. The sequences come from peripheral blood, collected in a trial of Ad26.COV2.S vaccine versus placebo. These receptors were collected from a person aged 18-65 years who received the Ad26.COV2.S COVID-19 vaccine or a placebo. CDR3s include the opening cysteine and the closing phenylalanine or tryptophan. D genes are given only for firm matches. Rows give clone size only sometimes, using once, few, many, or a class for an expanded clone.

TRBV6-5	-	few	TRBJ2-7	CASRNSHEQYF	TGTGCCAGCAGGAACAGCCACGAGCAGTACTTC
TRBV6-2/TRBV6-3	-	-	TRBJ1-4	CASSFEGKKLFF	TGTGCCAGCAGCTTCGAGGGGAAAAAACTGTTTTTT
TRBV27	-	few	TRBJ2-7	CASSLSGGGLSYEQYF	TGTGCCAGCAGTTTATCCGGCGGGGGCCTATCCTACGAGCAGTACTTC
TRBV2	-	few	TRBJ1-6	CASSAAGAHNSPLHF	TGTGCCAGCAGTGCGGCGGGAGCCCATAATTCACCCCTCCACTTT
TRBV19	-	-	TRBJ1-1	CASSMKAVNTEAFF	TGTGCCAGTAGTATGAAGGCGGTGAACACTGAAGCTTTCTTT
TRBV5-1	TRBD1	-	TRBJ2-7	CASSWGTGDYEQYF	TGCGCCAGCAGCTGGGGGACAGGGGACTACGAGCAGTACTTC
TRBV30	TRBD1	-	TRBJ1-4	CAWKGTGKEKLFF	TGTGCCTGGAAGGGGACAGGGAAAGAAAAACTGTTTTTT
TRBV11-1	-	-	TRBJ1-1	CASSLGTVNTEAFF	TGTGCCAGCAGCCTGGGGACGGTGAACACTGAAGCTTTCTTT
TRBV19	TRBD1	-	TRBJ2-7	CASKRDAGQVAYEQYF	TGTGCCAGTAAGCGTGACGCGGGACAGGTAGCCTACGAGCAGTACTTC
TRBV3-1/TRBV3-2	-	few	TRBJ2-5	CASSQVIQETQYF	TGTGCCAGCAGCCAAGTAATTCAAGAGACCCAGTACTTC
TRBV3-1/TRBV3-2	-	-	TRBJ1-5	CASSPRGDQPQHF	TGTGCCAGCAGCCCAAGGGGCGATCAGCCCCAGCATTTT
TRBV9	-	few	TRBJ1-3	CASSVEDGNTIYF	TGTGCCAGCAGCGTGGAGGATGGAAACACCATATATTTT
TRBV5-6	-	-	TRBJ1-5	CASSFYGEGTQHF	TGTGCCAGCAGCTTCTACGGGGAGGGGACCCAGCATTTT
TRBV11-2	TRBD1	-	TRBJ1-1	CASSPGQGWTEAFF	TGTGCCAGCAGCCCGGGACAGGGGTGGACTGAAGCTTTCTTT
TRBV30	-	-	TRBJ1-3	CAWSVRGRNSAGNTIYF	TGTGCCTGGAGTGTACGGGGAAGGAACAGCGCTGGAAACACCATATATTTT
TRBV7-2	-	-	TRBJ2-1	CASSFSSSYNEQFF	TGTGCCAGCAGCTTTAGCAGCTCCTACAATGAGCAGTTCTTC
TRBV7-6	TRBD1	-	TRBJ1-6	CASSGLGQGGNSPLHF	TGTGCCAGCAGCGGATTGGGACAGGGAGGTAATTCACCCCTCCACTTT
TRBV24-1	-	-	TRBJ2-1	CATSDLERNEQFF	TGTGCCACCAGTGATTTAGAGCGGAATGAGCAGTTCTTC
TRBV3-1/TRBV3-2	TRBD1	-	TRBJ2-1	CASSQELRTGGSEQFF	TGTGCCAGCAGCCAAGAACTCCGGACAGGTGGGAGTGAGCAGTTCTTC
TRBV12-3/TRBV12-4	TRBD1	-	TRBJ2-7	CASSLDRSYEQYF	TGTGCCAGCAGTTTGGACAGGTCCTACGAGCAGTACTTC
TRBV5-1	-	-	TRBJ2-5	CASSLVPPETQYF	TGCGCCAGCAGCTTGGTACCGCCGGAGACCCAGTACTTC
TRBV6-2/TRBV6-3	-	-	TRBJ2-2	CASSYGAGENTGELFF	TGTGCCAGCAGTTACGGTGCAGGGGAGAACACCGGGGAGCTGTTTTTT
TRBV7-2	TRBD2	-	TRBJ2-5	CATSGAGARETQYF	TGTGCCACCTCAGGAGCGGGGGCGAGGGAGACCCAGTACTTC
TRBV9	-	-	TRBJ2-2	CASSVAPRNTGELFF	TGTGCCAGCAGCGTAGCCCCGAGGAACACCGGGGAGCTGTTTTTT
TRBV11-2	TRBD2	-	TRBJ2-1	CASSLEETSILYNEQFF	TGTGCCAGCAGCTTAGAGGAGACTAGCATCCTCTACAATGAGCAGTTCTTC
TRBV3-1/TRBV3-2	-	-	TRBJ1-2	CASSHQGGGRGYTF	TGTGCCAGCAGCCACCAAGGGGGGGGTCGTGGCTACACCTTC
TRBV5-1	-	-	TRBJ2-2	CASSLELRTGELFF	TGCGCCAGCAGCTTGGAGTTAAGGACCGGGGAGCTGTTTTTT
TRBV6-2/TRBV6-3	-	-	TRBJ1-2	CASSYPQIYGYTF	TGTGCCAGCAGTTACCCGCAGATCTATGGCTACACCTTC
TRBV12-5	-	-	TRBJ2-3	CASGLQGFTDTQYF	TGTGCTAGTGGTTTGCAGGGGTTCACAGATACGCAGTATTTT
TRBV19	-	-	TRBJ2-2	CASSITGITGELFF	TGTGCCAGTAGTATAACAGGGATCACCGGGGAGCTGTTTTTT
TRBV14	-	-	TRBJ1-1	CASSHALQGFTEAFF	TGTGCCAGCAGCCACGCTTTACAGGGATTCACTGAAGCTTTCTTT
TRBV3-1/TRBV3-2	-	-	TRBJ2-3	CASRDFLIDTQYF	TGTGCCAGCCGGGACTTTCTCATCGATACGCAGTATTTT
TRBV4-3	-	-	TRBJ1-2	CASSQEAGEGYGYTF	TGCGCCAGCAGCCAAGAGGCAGGGGAGGGCTATGGCTACACCTTC
TRBV7-2	-	-	TRBJ2-3	CASRPGQRSSTDTQYF	TGTGCCAGCAGACCGGGCCAACGCTCTAGCACAGATACGCAGTATTTT
TRBV30	TRBD1	-	TRBJ2-7	CAWSATGTGIHF	TGTGCCTGGAGCGCGACCGGGACAGGGATACACTTC
TRBV7-2	-	-	TRBJ1-1	CASSLVGGEAFF	TGTGCCAGCAGCTTAGTTGGGGGTGAAGCTTTCTTT
TRBV5-6	-	once	TRBJ2-3	CASSLWGVDTQYF	TGTGCCAGCAGCTTGTGGGGTGTTGATACGCAGTATTTT
TRBV6-6	TRBD1	-	TRBJ2-7	CASSHGQGALYEQYF	TGTGCCAGCAGTCACGGACAGGGGGCCTTGTACGAGCAGTACTTC
TRBV2	-	-	TRBJ1-5	CASKTDGYSNQPQHF	TGTGCCAGCAAAACGGACGGCTATAGCAATCAGCCCCAGCATTTT
TRBV4-3	-	-	TRBJ1-2	CASSQEYGHRFYGYTF	TGCGCCAGCAGCCAAGAATACGGTCACCGCTTCTATGGCTACACCTTC
TRBV10-1	-	-	TRBJ1-5	CASMGEGTSNQPQHF	TGCGCCAGCATGGGAGAGGGAACAAGCAATCAGCCCCAGCATTTT
TRBV19	TRBD2	-	TRBJ2-5	CASRGLAKKETQYF	TGTGCCAGTAGGGGACTAGCGAAGAAAGAGACCCAGTACTTC
TRBV6-1	TRBD1	few	TRBJ2-7	CASSDGTGTGYEQYF	TGTGCCAGCAGTGACGGGACAGGTACTGGGTACGAGCAGTACTTC
TRBV2	-	-	TRBJ1-2	CASSERADSYGYTF	TGTGCCAGCAGTGAACGGGCAGACAGCTATGGCTACACCTTC
TRBV24-1	-	-	TRBJ2-7	CATSDPRYSYEQYF	TGTGCCACCAGTGACCCCAGGTACTCCTACGAGCAGTACTTC
TRBV6-5	-	few	TRBJ1-1	CASSYRGYTEAFF	TGTGCCAGCAGTTACAGGGGGTATACTGAAGCTTTCTTT
TRBV30	TRBD1	few	TRBJ1-4	CAWSVTGTGVDGKLFF	TGTGCCTGGAGTGTAACCGGGACAGGCGTCGATGGAAAACTGTTTTTT
TRBV6-5	-	-	TRBJ2-5	CASSNSLRRETQYF	TGTGCCAGCAGTAACTCCCTACGACGGGAGACCCAGTACTTC
TRBV7-8	-	-	TRBJ1-5	CASRRNSNQPQHF	TGTGCCAGCCGAAGGAATAGCAATCAGCCCCAGCATTTT
TRBV6-5	-	-	TRBJ1-1	CASSYQGVWGTEAFF	TGTGCCAGCAGTTACCAAGGGGTCTGGGGGACTGAAGCTTTCTTT
TRBV5-6	-	-	TRBJ2-3	CASSPRPESTDTQYF	TGTGCCAGCAGCCCCAGGCCGGAAAGCACAGATACGCAGTATTTT